This T cell receptor beta chain originates from a study of T cell repertoires in cytomegalovirus infection. Study background: Alongside well-studied HLA-B-restricted CMV epitopes, recently identified HLA-C-restricted CMV epitopes were also used.

The table lists this clonotype with many counts. The antigen remains unidentified. TCRdb redid the calling of the reads with MiXCR, one entry per CDR3 protein. The table has 70,000 or so distinct CDR3 sequences, roughly 28% seen once; the top ten hold roughly three fifths. This receptor was taken from a human donor in good health (CMV status not recorded). Some clones in this sample may be carry-over from other donors' samples. The source was CD8+ T cells from cultured PBMCs, collected from culture after CMV antigen stimulation.

CDR3 in amino acids: CASSPRGPDTQYF. The CDR3 DNA follows: TGTGCCAGCAGCCCTAGGGGGCCAGATACGCAGTATTTT. The rearrangement uses TRBV7-9 and TRBJ2-3, with 7 bases matching TRBD1. This CDR3 region has 13 residues. The junction had 3 bases not matched to a gene; V was cut back by 5 bases and J by 4 bases. Germline V gene sequence: CDR1 SEHNR, CDR2 FQNEAQ (reference sequence).